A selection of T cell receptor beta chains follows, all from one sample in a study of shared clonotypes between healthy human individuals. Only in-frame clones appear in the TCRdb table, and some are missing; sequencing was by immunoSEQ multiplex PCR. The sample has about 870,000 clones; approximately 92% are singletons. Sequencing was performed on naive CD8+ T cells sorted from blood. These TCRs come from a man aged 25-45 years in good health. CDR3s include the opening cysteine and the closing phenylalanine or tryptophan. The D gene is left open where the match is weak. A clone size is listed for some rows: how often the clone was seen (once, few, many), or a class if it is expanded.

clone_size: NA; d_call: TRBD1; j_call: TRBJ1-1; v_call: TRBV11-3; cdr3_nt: TGTGCCAGCAGCTTAGGGACAGGGTCTGTTACTGAAGCTTTCTTT; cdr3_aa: CASSLGTGSVTEAFF
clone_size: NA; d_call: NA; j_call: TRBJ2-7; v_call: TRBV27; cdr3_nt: TGTGCCAGCAGCCCAGGGGCCCGGGGATACGAGCAGTACTTC; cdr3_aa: CASSPGARGYEQYF
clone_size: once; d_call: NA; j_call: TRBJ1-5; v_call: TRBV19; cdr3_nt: TGTGCCAGTGCCGGACGGACGTCTTCTGTTATCAGCAATCAGCCCCAGCATTTT; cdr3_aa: CASAGRTSSVISNQPQHF
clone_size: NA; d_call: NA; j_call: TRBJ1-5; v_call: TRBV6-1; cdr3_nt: TGTGCCAGCAGTGAAGACCCGGAGGGTGGTCAGCCCCAGCATTTT; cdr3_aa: CASSEDPEGGQPQHF
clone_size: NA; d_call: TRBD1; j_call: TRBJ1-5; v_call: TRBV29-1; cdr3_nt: TGCAGCGTTGTCTGGACAGGTCGCAATCAGCCCCAGCATTTT; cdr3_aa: CSVVWTGRNQPQHF
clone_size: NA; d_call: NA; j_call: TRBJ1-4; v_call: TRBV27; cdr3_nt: TGTGCCAGCAGGCGGGGGCCCTCAAATGAAAAACTGTTTTTT; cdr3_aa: CASRRGPSNEKLFF
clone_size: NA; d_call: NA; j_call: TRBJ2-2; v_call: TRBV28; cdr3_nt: TGTGCCAGCAGTTTAGTGGGGGGCCGTACCGGGGAGCTGTTTTTT; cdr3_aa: CASSLVGGRTGELFF
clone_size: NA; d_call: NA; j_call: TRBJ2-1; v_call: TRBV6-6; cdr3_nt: TGTGCCAGCAGTTACGGAGGCAATGAGCAGTTCTTC; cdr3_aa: CASSYGGNEQFF
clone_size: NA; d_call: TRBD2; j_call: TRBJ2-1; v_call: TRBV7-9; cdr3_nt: TGTGCCAGCAGCCAACTTACTAGCGGGAGTATCTACAATGAGCAGTTCTTC; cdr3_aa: CASSQLTSGSIYNEQFF
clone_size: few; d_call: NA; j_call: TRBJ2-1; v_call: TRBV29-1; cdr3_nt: TGCAGCGTTGAAACGAATGGCAGAACCTACAATGAGCAGTTCTTC; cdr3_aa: CSVETNGRTYNEQFF
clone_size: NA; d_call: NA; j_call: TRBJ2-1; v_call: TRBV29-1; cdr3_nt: TGCAGCGTTCCGGGCGGGGAGTACAATGAGCAGTTCTTC; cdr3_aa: CSVPGGEYNEQFF
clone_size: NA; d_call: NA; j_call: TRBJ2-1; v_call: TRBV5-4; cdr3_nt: TGTGCCAGCAGCTTGAGGAATGAGCAGTTCTTC; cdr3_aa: CASSLRNEQFF
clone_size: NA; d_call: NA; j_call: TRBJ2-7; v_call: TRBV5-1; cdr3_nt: TGCGCCAGCAGCTTGGGGGCAGGGGACATCCACGAGCAGTACTTC; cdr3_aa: CASSLGAGDIHEQYF
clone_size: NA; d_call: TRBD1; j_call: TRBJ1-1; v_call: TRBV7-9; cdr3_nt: TGTGCCAGCAGCTACCCACAGGGGAGCACTGAAGCTTTCTTT; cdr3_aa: CASSYPQGSTEAFF
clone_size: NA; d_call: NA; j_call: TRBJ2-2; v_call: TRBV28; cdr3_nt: TGTGCCAGCAGTTTGGGCACCTCGAACACCGGGGAGCTGTTTTTT; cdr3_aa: CASSLGTSNTGELFF
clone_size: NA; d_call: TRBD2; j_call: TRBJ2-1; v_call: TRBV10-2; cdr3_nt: TGCGCCAGCAGTGAGAGGACTAGCGGGACCGCCAGTGAGCAGTTCTTC; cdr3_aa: CASSERTSGTASEQFF
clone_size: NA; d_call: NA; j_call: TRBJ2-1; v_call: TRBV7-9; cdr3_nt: TGTGCCAGCAGCTCCTCGACTGACCATGAGCAGTTCTTC; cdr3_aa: CASSSSTDHEQFF
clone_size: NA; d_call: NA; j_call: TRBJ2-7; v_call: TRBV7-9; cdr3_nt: TGTGCCAGCAGCTCCTCCGGGAAACCCTACGAGCAGTACTTC; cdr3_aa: CASSSSGKPYEQYF
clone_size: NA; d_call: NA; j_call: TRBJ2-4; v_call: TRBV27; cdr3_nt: TGTGCCAGCAGTTTAGGGGGCAAAAACATTCAGTACTTC; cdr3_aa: CASSLGGKNIQYF
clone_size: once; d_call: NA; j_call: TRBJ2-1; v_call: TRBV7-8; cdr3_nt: TGTGCCAGCAGCTTTCTAGCAACCTCTGGTGAGCAGTTCTTC; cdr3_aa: CASSFLATSGEQFF
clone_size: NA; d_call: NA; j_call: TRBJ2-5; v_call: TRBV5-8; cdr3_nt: TGTGCCAGCAGCCTGGCGGGGGCTACGGGGGCCCAGTACTTC; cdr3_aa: CASSLAGATGAQYF
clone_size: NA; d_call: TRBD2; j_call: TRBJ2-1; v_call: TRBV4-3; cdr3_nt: TGCGCCAGCAGCCTTGGGACTAGCGGGAGGGATTTCTACAATGAGCAGTTCTTC; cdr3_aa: CASSLGTSGRDFYNEQFF
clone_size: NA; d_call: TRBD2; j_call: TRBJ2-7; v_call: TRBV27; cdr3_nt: TGTGCCAGCAGTTTTCGAAGCGGGAGGGCTTCAGACGAGCAGTACTTC; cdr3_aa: CASSFRSGRASDEQYF
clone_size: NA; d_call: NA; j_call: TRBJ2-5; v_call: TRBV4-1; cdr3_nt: TGCGCCAGCAGCCAACTGGGGGAAGAGACCCAGTACTTC; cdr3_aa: CASSQLGEETQYF
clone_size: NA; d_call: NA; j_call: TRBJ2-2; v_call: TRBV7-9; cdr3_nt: TGTGCCAGCAGGACCCCTAGCATGGGGAGGAACACCGGGGAGCTGTTTTTT; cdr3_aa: CASRTPSMGRNTGELFF
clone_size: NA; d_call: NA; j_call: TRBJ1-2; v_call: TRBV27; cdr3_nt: TGTGCCAGCAGTTTATCGGGGACAAGAAACTATGGCTACACCTTC; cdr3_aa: CASSLSGTRNYGYTF
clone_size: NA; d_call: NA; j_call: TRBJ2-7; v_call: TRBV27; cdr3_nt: TGTGCCAGCAGTTTATCGATCCCGGGAACGAACGAGCAGTACTTC; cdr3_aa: CASSLSIPGTNEQYF
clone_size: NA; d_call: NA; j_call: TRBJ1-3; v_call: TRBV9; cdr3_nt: TGTGCCAGCAGCGCAAGGCCAAACACCATATATTTT; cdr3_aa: CASSARPNTIYF
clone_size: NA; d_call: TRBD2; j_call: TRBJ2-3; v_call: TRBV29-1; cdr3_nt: TGCAGCGTTACTGGGACTAGCGGGAATCCTAGCACAGATACGCAGTATTTT; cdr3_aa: CSVTGTSGNPSTDTQYF
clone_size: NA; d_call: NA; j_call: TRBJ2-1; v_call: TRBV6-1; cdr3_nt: TGTGCCAGCAGTGAAGCGTTTGACAGCAATGAGCAGTTCTTC; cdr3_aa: CASSEAFDSNEQFF
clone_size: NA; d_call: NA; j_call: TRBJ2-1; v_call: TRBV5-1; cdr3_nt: TGCGCCAGCAGCTTGGCTGAAGGGAGAACCTACAATGAGCAGTTCTTC; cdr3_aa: CASSLAEGRTYNEQFF
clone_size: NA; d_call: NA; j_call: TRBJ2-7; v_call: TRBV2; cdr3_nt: TGTGCCAGCAGGGAGATAGGGCAGTACTTC; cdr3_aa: CASREIGQYF
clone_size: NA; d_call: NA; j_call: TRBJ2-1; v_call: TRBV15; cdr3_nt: TGTGCCACGCGGACAGCCATGTACAATGAGCAGTTCTTC; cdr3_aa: CATRTAMYNEQFF
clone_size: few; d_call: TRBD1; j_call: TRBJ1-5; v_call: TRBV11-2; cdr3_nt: TGTGCCAGCAGCACCGGGACAGGGGGCGTCTGGCAGCCCCAGCATTTT; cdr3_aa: CASSTGTGGVWQPQHF
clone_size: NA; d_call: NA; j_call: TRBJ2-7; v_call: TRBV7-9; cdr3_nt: TGTGCCAGCAGCCCAGAGAGCTCCTACGAGCAGTACTTC; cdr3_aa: CASSPESSYEQYF